A single sample gave rise to the 31 T cell receptor beta chains below, sequenced in a study of blood T cell repertoires in COVID-19. Profiled with immunoSEQ multiplex PCR; TCRdb holds only in-frame clones, not every one. Of 150,000 to 200,000 clones listed, 88% are singletons. Material for sequencing was peripheral blood. Receptors were obtained from a man in his forties with active or convalescent COVID-19.

The V and J genes are TRBV9 and TRBJ2-1; 7 bases are a match to TRBD1. The junction had 3 bases not matched to a gene; V was cut back by 0 bases and J by 0 bases. The CDR3 is 16 amino acids. Germline CDR1 SGDLS, CDR2 YYNGEE. The CDR3 DNA sequence: TGTGCCAGCAGCGTAGGGGACAGTAGCTCCTACAATGAGCAGTTCTTC. This gives the protein CASSVGDSSSYNEQFF.

The chain links TRBV5-6 to TRBJ2-2; no firm D call. The V end lost 2 bases, the J end lost 7 bases, and 12 bases lay between the germline ends. The CDR3 loop spans 14 amino acids. Per the germline V gene, CDR1 is SGHDT and CDR2 is YYEEEE. Here the CDR3 DNA reads TGTGCCAGCAGCTTTAATTTGAGAGTCGGGGAGCTGTTTTTT. Its translation is CASSFNLRVGELFF.

The chain links TRBV5-8 to TRBJ1-1, with a weak D call TRBD1 (6 bases). Germline CDR1 SGHTS, CDR2 YDEGEE. Trimming cost V 4 bases and J 3 bases, with 16 bases left between them. The CDR3 consists of 15 residues. This CDR3 reads CASSVGHLTDTEAFF. The CDR3 region has the DNA TGTGCCAGCAGCGTGGGACATCTGACGGACACTGAAGCTTTCTTT.

The count of this clone is one. The chain employs TRBV28 and TRBJ2-7, with 14 bases aligning to TRBD2. The germline gives CDR1 MDHEN, CDR2 SYDVKM. Germline trimming cut 5 bases from V and 0 bases from J; bases unmatched to any gene: 6. The CDR3 spans 17 residues. The CDR3 DNA reads TGTGCCAGCAGTAGTGGGACTAGCGGGAGAAGCTCCTACGAGCAGTACTTC. This gives the protein CASSSGTSGRSSYEQYF.

The rearrangement joins TRBV5-1 to TRBJ2-2; D is possibly TRBD2 (5 bases). CDR3 size: 13 residues. V was pared by 0 bases and J by 6 bases, with 6 bases between. CDR1 SGHRS and CDR2 YFSETQ come from the germline V gene. The CDR3 sequence: CASSLVGAGELFF. The DNA for the CDR3 is TGCGCCAGCAGCTTGGTCGGGGCCGGGGAGCTGTTTTTT. Full variable domain (remainder filled in from reference TRBV5-1 and TRBJ2-2): KAGVTQTPRYLIKTRGQQVTLSCSPISGHRSVSWYQQTPGQGLQFLFEYFSETQRNKGNFPGRFSGRQFSNSRSEMNVSTLELGDSALYLCASSLVGAGELFFGEGSRLTVL.

This clone is a singleton in its sample. The V and J genes are TRBV6-2 or TRBV6-3 and TRBJ1-5; TRBD1 matches at 8 bases. V lost 6 bases, J lost 3 bases, and 7 bases stayed unmatched. The CDR3 spans 15 residues. CDR1 and CDR2 (germline): MNHEY, SVGEGT. The CDR3 bases are TGTGCCAGCAGCTCTTGGACAGGGACCAATCAGCCCCAGCATTTT. This translates into CASSSWTGTNQPQHF.

The rearrangement uses TRBV15 and TRBJ2-1; no clear D. V lost 5 bases, J lost 0 bases, and 11 bases lay in between. CDR3 length: 15 residues. Germline V gives CDR1 LNHNV, CDR2 YYDKDF (reference sequence). For the CDR3, the DNA is TGTGCCACCAGCCCTACAAGGAGCTCCTACAATGAGCAGTTCTTC. Amino acids: CATSPTRSSYNEQFF. Drawing the rest from reference TRBV15 and TRBJ2-1, the complete variable domain is DAMVIQNPRYQVTQFGKPVTLSCSQTLNHNVMYWYQQKSSQAPKLLFHYYDKDFNNEADTPDNFQSRRPNTSFCFLDIRSPGLGDTAMYLCATSPTRSSYNEQFFGPGTRLTVL.

This chain links TRBV18 with TRBJ1-2; D unresolved. Germline CDR1 KGHSH, CDR2 LQKENI. V was pared by 6 bases and J by 4 bases, with 15 bases between. This CDR3 is 14 amino acids long. CDR3 protein: CASSRVGGIYGYTF. The CDR3 DNA follows: TGTGCCAGCTCGAGGGTTGGAGGGATCTATGGCTACACCTTC.

This clone has only a few counts. The CDR3 DNA reads TGCAGCGTGCGACAGGGTTTCGCTGAAGCTTTCTTT. As protein: CSVRQGFAEAFF. The chain recombines TRBV29-1 with TRBJ1-1, with 7 bases aligning to TRBD1. Germline V gene data show CDR1 as SQVTM and CDR2 as ANQGSEA. The CDR3 has 12 residues. V was pared by 6 bases and J by 6 bases, with 7 bases of the junction left unmatched.

The CDR3 region has the DNA TGTGCCAGTAGCCCGACAGGGTTTACTGAAGCTTTCTTT. The encoded protein is CASSPTGFTEAFF. V is TRBV19 and J is TRBJ1-1; 7 positions match TRBD1. This CDR3 comprises 13 residues. Germline CDR1 LNHDA, CDR2 SQIVND (reference sequence). J lost 5 bases, V lost 6 bases, and 6 bases had no gene match.

The rearrangement uses TRBV6-5 and TRBJ2-1; 8 bases match TRBD1. Germline assignment: CDR1 MNHEY and CDR2 SVGAGI. The CDR3 has 15 amino acids. The V and J ends lost 6 bases and 0 bases, in that order; junction bases with no gene match: 4. CDR3 sequence (DNA): TGTGCCAGCAGGACAGGGGCCCTCTCCTACAATGAGCAGTTCTTC. This gives the protein CASRTGALSYNEQFF.

The V and J genes are TRBV27 and TRBJ2-1; no clear D gene. Trimming left V 1 base short and J 5 bases short, with 12 bases between. CDR3 length: 15 residues. From germline, CDR1 is MNHEY and CDR2 SMNVEV (reference sequence). This CDR3 is CASSLYRTDHNEQFF. As DNA, the CDR3 is TGTGCCAGCAGTTTATATCGCACAGACCACAATGAGCAGTTCTTC.

Details on this clone: Different DNA sequences within this sample yield the same CDR3. The V gene is TRBV12-3 or TRBV12-4, the J gene TRBJ1-1, with D possibly matching TRBD1 (5 bases). V lost 3 bases, J lost 8 bases, and 7 bases lay in between. CDR3 size: 11 residues. The CDR3 region is CASSFPGEAFF. For the CDR3, the DNA is TGTGCCAGCAGTTTCCCAGGGGAAGCTTTCTTT.

The chain couples TRBV19 to TRBJ1-1; weak D call: TRBD1 (5 bases). Germline V gene lookup returns CDR1 LNHDA and CDR2 SQIVND (reference sequence). The CDR3 loop spans 14 amino acids. Trimming shortened V by 7 bases and J by 3 bases, and 15 bases separated the two germline ends. CDR3 region: CASKTSQGYTEAFF. CDR3 bases: TGTGCCAGTAAAACCTCTCAGGGATACACTGAAGCTTTCTTT.

The V call is TRBV9, the J call TRBJ2-2; D remains unclear. V was pared by 0 bases and J by 2 bases, with 14 bases between. The CDR3 is 17 residues long. From germline, CDR1 is SGDLS and CDR2 YYNGEE. The CDR3 nucleotides read TGTGCCAGCAGCGTAGAACGTGTTGGGCACAACACCGGGGAGCTGTTTTTT. This encodes CASSVERVGHNTGELFF.

The rearrangement uses TRBV27 and TRBJ1-5; D gene unclear. The V and J ends lost 8 bases and 3 bases respectively, with 14 bases between them. Germline V gene data show CDR1 as MNHEY and CDR2 as SMNVEV (reference sequence). The CDR3 consists of 14 residues. The CDR3 DNA reads as TGTGCCAGCTCGGCGGGCAGCTTCAATCAGCCCCAGCATTTT. It encodes CASSAGSFNQPQHF.

The chain couples TRBV18 to TRBJ2-1, with D uncertain. Germline lookup yields CDR1 KGHSH and CDR2 LQKENI. Trimming left V 2 bases short and J 0 bases short, with 8 bases between. The CDR3 length is 15 residues. The CDR3 region is CASSPSQSSYNEQFF. The CDR3 DNA reads as TGTGCCAGCTCACCATCACAGAGCTCCTACAATGAGCAGTTCTTC.

This clone appeared once. This sequence joins TRBV10-3 and TRBJ2-2; 10 positions match TRBD2. Germline V gives CDR1 ENHRY, CDR2 SYGVKD. With V trimmed by 8 bases and J by 2 bases, 8 bases remained unmatched. The CDR3 contains 16 residues. CDR3 nucleotide sequence: TGTGCCATCCGGACTAGCGGTCATATCAACACCGGGGAGCTGTTTTTT. This gives the protein CAIRTSGHINTGELFF.

The V gene is TRBV7-8, the J gene TRBJ1-4; D call uncertain. V was shortened by 3 bases and J by 6 bases, with 8 bases between the two germline ends. The CDR3 sequence is 13 residues long. CDR1 and CDR2 (germline): SGHVS, FQNEAQ. In DNA form, the CDR3 reads TGTGCCAGCAGCTTGAGGCTGGATGAAAAACTGTTTTTT. As protein: CASSLRLDEKLFF.

The V call is TRBV28, the J call TRBJ2-7; 8 nucleotides align to TRBD1. V was clipped by 3 bases and J by 2 bases; unmatched bases: 0. The CDR3 totals 13 residues. CDR1 and CDR2 (germline): MDHEN, SYDVKM. The CDR3 DNA sequence: TGTGCCAGCAGTTTGGACAGGGCCTACGAGCAGTACTTC. Translated: CASSLDRAYEQYF.

This sequence joins TRBV11-1 and TRBJ2-7; maybe TRBD1 (5 bases). Germline V gives CDR1 SGHAT, CDR2 FQDESV (reference sequence). V gave up 10 bases and J gave up 6 bases, with 22 bases separating them. The CDR3 totals 14 residues. The CDR3 DNA sequence: TGTGCCACCGCCCTCGGCAGGGCATCCCTCGAGCAGTACTTC. Translating it yields CATALGRASLEQYF.

This clone was counted between two and nine times. This sequence joins TRBV5-1 and TRBJ2-1, with unresolved D. The V gene lost 0 bases and the J gene lost 4 bases, with 20 bases spanning the gap. CDR1 SGHRS and CDR2 YFSETQ come from the germline V gene. There are 18 residues in the CDR3. The CDR3 DNA sequence: TGCGCCAGCAGCTTGGCGAAGGTGACACATTCACCATACAATGAGCAGTTCTTC. It encodes CASSLAKVTHSPYNEQFF.

The rearrangement uses TRBV13 and TRBJ1-5; 10 nucleotides align to TRBD1. Trimming removed 5 bases from V and 4 bases from J; junction bases left unmatched: 5. CDR1 and CDR2 from the germline V gene are PRHDT and FYEKMQ (reference sequence). This CDR3 region has 15 residues. In DNA, the CDR3 is TGTGCCAGCAGCGACGGACAGGGGGAAAATCAGCCCCAGCATTTT. Translating it yields CASSDGQGENQPQHF.

The V call is TRBV3-1 (or the pseudogene TRBV3-2), the J call TRBJ1-3; no firm D call. Trimming cost V 5 bases and J 4 bases, with 18 bases left between them. The germline gives CDR1 LGHDT, CDR2 YNNKEL (reference sequence). This CDR3 contains 16 residues. CDR3 nucleotides: TGTGCCAGCAGCACCTTTGACTGGGGAGGAGGAAACACCATATATTTT. Its protein product is CASSTFDWGGGNTIYF.

The chain has TRBV6-2 or TRBV6-3 and TRBJ2-3; 13 positions match TRBD2. Trimming cost V 2 bases and J 2 bases; bases outside gene matches: 10. The CDR3 sequence is 19 residues long. CDR1 MNHEY and CDR2 SVGEGT come from the germline V gene. CDR3 sequence reads: CASSYVELAGGPYTDTQYF. The CDR3 DNA reads as TGTGCCAGCAGTTACGTCGAACTAGCGGGGGGGCCTTACACAGATACGCAGTATTTT.

The rearrangement uses TRBV6-5 and TRBJ1-3; no clear D. V gave up 6 bases and J gave up 7 bases, with 10 bases separating them. The CDR3 totals 12 residues. Germline lookup yields CDR1 MNHEY and CDR2 SVGAGI. Here the CDR3 reads CASSHLDNTIYF. CDR3 bases: TGTGCCAGCAGCCACCTAGACAACACCATATATTTT.

In DNA, the CDR3 is TGCGCCAGCAGCTTGGGGTCAGGGGGTAATGAACAAGAGACCCAGTACTTC. It translates to CASSLGSGGNEQETQYF. The rearrangement uses TRBV5-1 and TRBJ2-5; 7 nucleotides line up with TRBD1. CDR1 is SGHRS, CDR2 YFSETQ, per germline. Trimming removed 0 bases from V and 2 bases from J; junction bases left unmatched: 10. The CDR3 is 17 amino acids.

This chain uses TRBV10-3 with TRBJ1-1, with 8 bases lining up with TRBD1. The CDR3 has 14 amino acids. The V gene's germline CDR1 is ENHRY and CDR2 SYGVKD. J lost 3 bases, V lost 6 bases, and 6 bases had no gene match. CDR3 nucleotide sequence: TGTGCCATCAGGGATGGACAGGGTTACACTGAAGCTTTCTTT. Translated: CAIRDGQGYTEAFF.

The chain carries TRBV5-1 and TRBJ2-5; 8 nucleotides line up with TRBD1. The V and J ends lost 3 bases and 5 bases, in that order; junction bases with no gene match: 3. This CDR3 has 13 residues. Germline values: CDR1 SGHRS, CDR2 YFSETQ. CDR3 nucleotide sequence: TGCGCCAGCAGCTCCAGGGGGCGTGAGACCCAGTACTTC. Its protein is CASSSRGRETQYF.

The chain recombines TRBV15 with TRBJ2-7; the match to TRBD1 covers 8 bases. The J segment lost 2 bases and the V segment lost 1 base, leaving 13 bases of the junction unmatched. CDR1 and CDR2 from the germline V gene are LNHNV and YYDKDF (reference sequence). The CDR3 is 18 residues long. The CDR3 protein is CATSRVRTGIQRAYEQYF. In DNA form, the CDR3 reads TGTGCCACCAGCAGAGTCAGGACAGGGATCCAAAGGGCCTACGAGCAGTACTTC.

The chain links TRBV28 to TRBJ2-7; 10 positions match TRBD1. V dropped 2 bases and J dropped 6; count of bases not matched to a gene: 10. The CDR3 sequence is 16 residues long. CDR1 is MDHEN, CDR2 SYDVKM, per germline. This chain's CDR3 is CASSLVRTGTGAEQYF. The CDR3 bases are TGTGCCAGCAGTTTAGTCCGAACCGGGACAGGGGCCGAGCAGTACTTC.